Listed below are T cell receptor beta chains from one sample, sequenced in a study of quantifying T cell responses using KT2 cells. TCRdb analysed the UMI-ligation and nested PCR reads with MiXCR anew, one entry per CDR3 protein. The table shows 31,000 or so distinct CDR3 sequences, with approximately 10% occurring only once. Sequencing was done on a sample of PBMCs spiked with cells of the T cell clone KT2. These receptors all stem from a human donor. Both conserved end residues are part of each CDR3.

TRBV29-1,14,CSVAPSGSFDEQFF
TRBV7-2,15,CASSLDWDNFTPLHF
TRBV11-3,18,CASSLGAPPASGGDEQFF
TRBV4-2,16,CASSQVGGERVAEAFF
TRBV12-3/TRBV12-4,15,CASSFGQGFNTEAFF
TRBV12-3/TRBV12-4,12,CASSSQEYGYTF
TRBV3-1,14,CASSHPGGAYEQYF
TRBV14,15,CASSPPGQGVYEQYF
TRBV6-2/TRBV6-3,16,CASSYLWTRDSNEQFF
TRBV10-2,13,CASTPTGDYGYTF
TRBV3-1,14,CASSQAPAQETQYF
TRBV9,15,CASSGWEAGNSPLHF
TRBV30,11,CAWTDQETQYF
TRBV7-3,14,CASSLTGQGETQYF
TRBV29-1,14,CSVEDQGRGEKLFF
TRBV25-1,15,CASSNRGASTDTQYF
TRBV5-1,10,CASPEREQFF
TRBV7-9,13,CASSITGNTEAFF